The T cell receptor (beta chain) described here comes from a study of early T cells in non-severe SARS-CoV-2 infection. Molecules of cDNA were individually given unique molecular identifiers that were attached to them. In TCRdb, the 5' RACE reads were re-called with MiXCR into one record per CDR3 protein. In the table there are around 45,000 distinct CDR3 sequences, around 3.6% of which are singletons. This clonotype was found many times. This clonotype was sampled from an adult who was a healthcare worker with PCR-confirmed SARS-CoV-2 infection or an uninfected control (not recorded which). Sequencing was carried out using whole blood.

The CDR3 region is CASSVGLAGAAYNEQFF. The DNA of the CDR3 is TGTGCCAGCAGCGTAGGACTAGCGGGGGCCGCCTACAATGAGCAGTTCTTC. This chain joins TRBV9 and TRBJ2-1, with 12 nucleotides matching TRBD2. The germline gives CDR1 SGDLS, CDR2 YYNGEE. The CDR3 spans 17 residues. Unmatched junction bases numbered 3, after V lost 0 bases and J lost 2 bases.